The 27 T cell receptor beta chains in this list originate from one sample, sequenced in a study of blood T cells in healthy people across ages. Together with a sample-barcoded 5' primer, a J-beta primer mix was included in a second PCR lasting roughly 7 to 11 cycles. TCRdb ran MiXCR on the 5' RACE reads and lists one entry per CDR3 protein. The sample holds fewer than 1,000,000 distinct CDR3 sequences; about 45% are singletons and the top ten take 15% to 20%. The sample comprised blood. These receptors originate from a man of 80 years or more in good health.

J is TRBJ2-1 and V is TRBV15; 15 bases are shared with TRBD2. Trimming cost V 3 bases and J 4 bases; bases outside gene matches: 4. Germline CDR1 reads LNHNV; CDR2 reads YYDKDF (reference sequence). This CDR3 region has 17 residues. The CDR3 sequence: CATSSGLAGGQYNEQFF. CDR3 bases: TGTGCCACCAGCAGTGGACTAGCGGGAGGGCAATACAATGAGCAGTTCTTC.

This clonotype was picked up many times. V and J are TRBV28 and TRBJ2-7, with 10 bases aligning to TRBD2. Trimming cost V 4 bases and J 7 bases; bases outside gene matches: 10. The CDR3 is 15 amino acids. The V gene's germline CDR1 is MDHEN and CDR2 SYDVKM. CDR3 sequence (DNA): TGTGCCAGCAGTTCGGGGACTAGCGTCTTTGGGGAGCAGTACTTC. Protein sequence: CASSSGTSVFGEQYF.

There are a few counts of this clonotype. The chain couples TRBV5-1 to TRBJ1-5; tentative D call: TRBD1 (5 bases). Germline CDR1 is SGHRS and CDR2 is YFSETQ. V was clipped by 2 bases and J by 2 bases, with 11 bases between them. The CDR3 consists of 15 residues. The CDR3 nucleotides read TGCGCCAGCAGCTTACGGGGGTTAGGCAATCAGCCCCAGCATTTT. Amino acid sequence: CASSLRGLGNQPQHF.

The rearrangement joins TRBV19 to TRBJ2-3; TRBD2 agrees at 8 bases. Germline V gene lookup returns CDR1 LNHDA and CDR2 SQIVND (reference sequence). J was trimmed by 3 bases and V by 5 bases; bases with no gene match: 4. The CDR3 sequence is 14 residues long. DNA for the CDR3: TGTGCCAGTAGTGGGATAGCGGGGACAGATACGCAGTATTTT. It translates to CASSGIAGTDTQYF.

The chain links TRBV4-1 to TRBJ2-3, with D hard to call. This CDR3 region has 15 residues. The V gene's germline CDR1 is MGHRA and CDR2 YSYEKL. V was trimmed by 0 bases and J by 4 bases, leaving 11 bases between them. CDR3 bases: TGCGCCAGCAGCCAAGATCAGGCGGTGGCAGATACGCAGTATTTT. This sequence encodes CASSQDQAVADTQYF.

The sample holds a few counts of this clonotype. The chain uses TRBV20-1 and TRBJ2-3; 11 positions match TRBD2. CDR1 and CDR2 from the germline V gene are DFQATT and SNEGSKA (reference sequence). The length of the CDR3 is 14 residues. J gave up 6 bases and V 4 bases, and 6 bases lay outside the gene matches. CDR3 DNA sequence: TGCAGTGCTAAGACTAGCGGGGATGTGGATACGCAGTATTTT. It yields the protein CSAKTSGDVDTQYF.

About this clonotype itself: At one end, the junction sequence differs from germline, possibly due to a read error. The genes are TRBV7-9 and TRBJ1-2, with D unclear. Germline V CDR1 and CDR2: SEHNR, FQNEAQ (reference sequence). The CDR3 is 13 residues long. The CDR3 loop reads CASSPGGQLGYTF. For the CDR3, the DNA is TGTGCTAGCAGCCCCGGCGGCCAACTTGGCTACACCTTC.

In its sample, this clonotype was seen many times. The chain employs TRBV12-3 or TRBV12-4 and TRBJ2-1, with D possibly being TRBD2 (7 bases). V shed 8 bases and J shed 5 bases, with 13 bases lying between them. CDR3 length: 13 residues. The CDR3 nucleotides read TGTGCCAGCCGAGGGGGGGAGAACAATGAGCAGTTCTTC. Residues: CASRGGENNEQFF.

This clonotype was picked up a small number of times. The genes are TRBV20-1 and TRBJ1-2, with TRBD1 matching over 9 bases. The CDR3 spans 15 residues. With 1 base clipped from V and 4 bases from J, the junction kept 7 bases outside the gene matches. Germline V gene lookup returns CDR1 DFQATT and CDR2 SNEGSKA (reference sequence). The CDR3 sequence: CSARGDREDFYGYTF. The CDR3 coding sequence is TGCAGTGCTAGAGGGGACAGGGAAGATTTCTATGGCTACACCTTC.

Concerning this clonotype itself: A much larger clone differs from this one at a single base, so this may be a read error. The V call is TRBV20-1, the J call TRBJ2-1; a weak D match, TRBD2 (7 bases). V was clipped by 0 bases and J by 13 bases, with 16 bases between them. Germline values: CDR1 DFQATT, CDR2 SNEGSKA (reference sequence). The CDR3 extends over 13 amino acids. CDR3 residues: CSAREGGLETQFF. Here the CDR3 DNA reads TGCAGTGCTAGAGAGGGGGGGCTGGAGACCCAGTTCTTC.

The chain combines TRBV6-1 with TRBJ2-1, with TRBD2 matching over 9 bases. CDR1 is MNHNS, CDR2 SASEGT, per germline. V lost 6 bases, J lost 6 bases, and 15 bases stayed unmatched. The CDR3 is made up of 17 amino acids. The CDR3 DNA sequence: TGTGCCAGCAGGGCGCCATTGGCGGGAGGGCCTTTCAATGAGCAGTTCTTC. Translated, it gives CASRAPLAGGPFNEQFF.

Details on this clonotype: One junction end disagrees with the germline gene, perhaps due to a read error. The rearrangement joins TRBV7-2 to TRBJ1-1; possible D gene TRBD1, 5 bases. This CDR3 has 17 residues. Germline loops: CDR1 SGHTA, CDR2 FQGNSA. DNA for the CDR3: TGTGCCAGCAACTTAGGAGGGAGGGGCGTGATGAACACTGAAGCTTTCTTT. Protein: CASNLGGRGVMNTEAFF.

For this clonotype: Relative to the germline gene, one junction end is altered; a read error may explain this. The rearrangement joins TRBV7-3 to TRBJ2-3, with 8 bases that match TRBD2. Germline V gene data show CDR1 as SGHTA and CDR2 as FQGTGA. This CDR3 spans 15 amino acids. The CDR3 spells CASSPSGYSTDTQYF. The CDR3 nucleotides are TGTGCCAGCAGCCCTAGCGGGTATAGCACCGATACGCAGTATTTT.

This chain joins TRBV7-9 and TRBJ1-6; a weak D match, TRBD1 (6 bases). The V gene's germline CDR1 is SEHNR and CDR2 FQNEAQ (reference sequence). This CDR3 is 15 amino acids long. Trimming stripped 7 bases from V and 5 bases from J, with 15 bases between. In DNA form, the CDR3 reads TGTGCCAGCACCGAAGGGGGGGGAGATAATTCACCCCTCCACTTT. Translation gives CASTEGGGDNSPLHF. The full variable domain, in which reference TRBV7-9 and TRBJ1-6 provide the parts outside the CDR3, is DTGVSQNPRHKITKRGQNVTFRCDPISEHNRLYWYRQTLGQGPEFLTYFQNEAQLEKSRLLSDRFSAERPKGSFSTLEIQRTEQGDSAMYLCASTEGGGDNSPLHFGNGTRLTVT.

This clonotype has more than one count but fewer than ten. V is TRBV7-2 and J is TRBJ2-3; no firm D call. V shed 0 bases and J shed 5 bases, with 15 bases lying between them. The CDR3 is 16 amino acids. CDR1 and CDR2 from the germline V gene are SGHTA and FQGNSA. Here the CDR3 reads CASSLAGGAGGDTQYF. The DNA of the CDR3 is TGTGCCAGCAGCTTAGCAGGCGGCGCCGGTGGAGATACGCAGTATTTT.

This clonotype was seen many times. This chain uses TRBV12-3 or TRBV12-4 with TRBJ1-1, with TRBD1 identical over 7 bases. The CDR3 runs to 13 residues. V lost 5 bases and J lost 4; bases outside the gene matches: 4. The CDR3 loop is CASSPTGSTEAFF. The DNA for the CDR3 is TGTGCCAGCAGTCCGACAGGGTCCACTGAAGCTTTCTTT.

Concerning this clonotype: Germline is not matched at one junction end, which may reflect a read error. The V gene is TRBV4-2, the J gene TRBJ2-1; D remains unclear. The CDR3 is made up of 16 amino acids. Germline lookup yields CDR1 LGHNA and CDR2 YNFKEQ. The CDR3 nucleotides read TGTGCCAGCAGCCCCCGGCCTGCAAGCTCCTACAATGAGCGGTTCTTC. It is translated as CASSPRPASSYNERFF.

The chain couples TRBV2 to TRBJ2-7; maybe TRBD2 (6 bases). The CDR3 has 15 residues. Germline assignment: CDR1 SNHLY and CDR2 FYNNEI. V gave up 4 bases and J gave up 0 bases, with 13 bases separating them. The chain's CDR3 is CASSVGSGRSYEQYF. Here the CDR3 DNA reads TGTGCCAGCAGTGTCGGTAGCGGACGCTCCTACGAGCAGTACTTC.

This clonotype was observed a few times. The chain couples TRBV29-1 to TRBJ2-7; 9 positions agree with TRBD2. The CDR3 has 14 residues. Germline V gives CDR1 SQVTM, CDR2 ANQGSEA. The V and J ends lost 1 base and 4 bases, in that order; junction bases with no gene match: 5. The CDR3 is CSVEVSGSQYEQYF. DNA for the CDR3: TGCAGCGTTGAAGTTAGCGGGAGTCAGTACGAGCAGTACTTC.

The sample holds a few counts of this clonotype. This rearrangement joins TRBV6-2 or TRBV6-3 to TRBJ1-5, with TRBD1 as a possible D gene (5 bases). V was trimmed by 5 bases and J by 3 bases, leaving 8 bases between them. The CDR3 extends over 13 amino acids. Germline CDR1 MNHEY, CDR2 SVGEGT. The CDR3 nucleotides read TGTGCCAGCAGTACGGACAACAATCAGCCCCAGCATTTT. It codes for CASSTDNNQPQHF.

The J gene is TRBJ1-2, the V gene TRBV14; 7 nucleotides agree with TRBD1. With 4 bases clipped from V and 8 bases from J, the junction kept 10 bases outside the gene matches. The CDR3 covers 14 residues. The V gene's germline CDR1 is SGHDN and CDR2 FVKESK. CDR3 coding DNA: TGTGCCAGCAGCCCCCGACAGGGCGGAGGCGGCTACACCTTC. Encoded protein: CASSPRQGGGGYTF.

In DNA, the CDR3 is TGTGCCAGCGAGCAGGGAGGCTACGAGCAGTACTTC. Translation: CASEQGGYEQYF. The V and J genes are TRBV7-9 and TRBJ2-7, with a weak D call TRBD2 (6 bases). The CDR3 has 12 residues. Germline loops: CDR1 SEHNR, CDR2 FQNEAQ (reference sequence). V was trimmed by 8 bases and J by 3 bases, leaving 11 bases between them.

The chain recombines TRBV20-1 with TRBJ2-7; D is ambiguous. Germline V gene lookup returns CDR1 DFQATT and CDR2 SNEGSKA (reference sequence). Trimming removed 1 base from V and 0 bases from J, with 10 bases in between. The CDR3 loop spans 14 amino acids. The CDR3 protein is CSARGWNRSYEQYF. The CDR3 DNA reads TGCAGTGCTAGAGGGTGGAATCGCTCCTACGAGCAGTACTTC.

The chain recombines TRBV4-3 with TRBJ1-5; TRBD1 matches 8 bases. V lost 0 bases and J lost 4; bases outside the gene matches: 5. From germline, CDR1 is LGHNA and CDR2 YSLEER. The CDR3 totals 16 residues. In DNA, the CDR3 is TGCGCCAGCAGCCAAGATGCGCAGGGGGCTAATCAGCCCCAGCATTTT. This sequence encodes CASSQDAQGANQPQHF.

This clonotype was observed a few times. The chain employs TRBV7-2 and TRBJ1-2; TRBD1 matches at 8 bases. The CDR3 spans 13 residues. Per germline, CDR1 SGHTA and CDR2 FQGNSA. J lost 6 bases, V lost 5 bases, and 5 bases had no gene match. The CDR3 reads CASSLGQGDGYTF. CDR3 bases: TGTGCCAGCAGCCTTGGACAGGGCGATGGCTACACCTTC. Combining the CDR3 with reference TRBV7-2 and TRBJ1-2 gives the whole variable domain GAGVSQSPSNKVTEKGKDVELRCDPISGHTALYWYRQSLGQGLEFLIYFQGNSAPDKSGLPSDRFSAERTGGSVSTLTIQRTQQEDSAVYLCASSLGQGDGYTFGSGTRLTVV.

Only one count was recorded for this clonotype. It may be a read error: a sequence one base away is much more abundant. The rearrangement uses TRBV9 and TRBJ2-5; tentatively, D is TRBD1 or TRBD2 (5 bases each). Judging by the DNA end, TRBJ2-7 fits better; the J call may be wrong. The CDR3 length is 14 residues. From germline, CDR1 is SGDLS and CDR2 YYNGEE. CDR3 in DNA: TGTGCCAGCAGCGTAGTAGTGGGGGCCTACGAGCAGTACTTC. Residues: CASSVVVGAYEQYF.

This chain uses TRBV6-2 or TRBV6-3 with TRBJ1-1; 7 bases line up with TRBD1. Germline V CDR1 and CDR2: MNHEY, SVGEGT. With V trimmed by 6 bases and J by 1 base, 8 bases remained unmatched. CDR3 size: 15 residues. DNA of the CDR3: TGTGCCAGCAGATCCCCGACAGGGCAGAACACTGAAGCTTTCTTT. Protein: CASRSPTGQNTEAFF.